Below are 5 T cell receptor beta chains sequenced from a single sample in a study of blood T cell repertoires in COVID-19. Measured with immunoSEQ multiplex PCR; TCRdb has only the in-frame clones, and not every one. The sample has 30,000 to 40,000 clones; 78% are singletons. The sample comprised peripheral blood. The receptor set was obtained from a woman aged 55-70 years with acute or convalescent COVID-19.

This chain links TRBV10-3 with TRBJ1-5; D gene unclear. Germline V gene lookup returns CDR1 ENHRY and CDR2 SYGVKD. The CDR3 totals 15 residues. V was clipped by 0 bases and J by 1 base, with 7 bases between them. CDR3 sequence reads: CAISESGGSNQPQHF. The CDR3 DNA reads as TGTGCCATCAGTGAGTCAGGAGGAAGCAATCAGCCCCAGCATTTT.

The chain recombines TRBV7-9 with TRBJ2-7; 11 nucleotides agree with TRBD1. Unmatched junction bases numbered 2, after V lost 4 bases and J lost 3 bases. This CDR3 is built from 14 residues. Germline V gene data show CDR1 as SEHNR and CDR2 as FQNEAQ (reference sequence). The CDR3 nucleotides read TGTGCCAGCAGCTACGGGACAGGGGGCTACGAGCAGTACTTC. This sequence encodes CASSYGTGGYEQYF.

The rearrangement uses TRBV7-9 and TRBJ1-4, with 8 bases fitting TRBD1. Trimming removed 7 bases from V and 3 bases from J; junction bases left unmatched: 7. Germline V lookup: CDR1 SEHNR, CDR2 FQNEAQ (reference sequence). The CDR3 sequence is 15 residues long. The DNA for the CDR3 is TGTGCCAGCACCCCTCGGGGACAGGCTAATGAAAAACTGTTTTTT. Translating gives CASTPRGQANEKLFF.

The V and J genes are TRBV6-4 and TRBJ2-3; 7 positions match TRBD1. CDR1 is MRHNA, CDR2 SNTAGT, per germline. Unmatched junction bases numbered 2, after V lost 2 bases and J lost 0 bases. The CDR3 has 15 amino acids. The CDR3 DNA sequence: TGTGCCAGCAGTGACGGGACAGCTAGCACAGATACGCAGTATTTT. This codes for CASSDGTASTDTQYF.

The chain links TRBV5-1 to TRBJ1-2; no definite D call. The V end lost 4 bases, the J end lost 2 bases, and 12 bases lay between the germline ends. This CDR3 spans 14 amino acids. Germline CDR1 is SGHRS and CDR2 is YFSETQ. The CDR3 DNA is TGCGCCAGCAGCCCCCTGACGGGGAACTATGGCTACACCTTC. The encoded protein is CASSPLTGNYGYTF.